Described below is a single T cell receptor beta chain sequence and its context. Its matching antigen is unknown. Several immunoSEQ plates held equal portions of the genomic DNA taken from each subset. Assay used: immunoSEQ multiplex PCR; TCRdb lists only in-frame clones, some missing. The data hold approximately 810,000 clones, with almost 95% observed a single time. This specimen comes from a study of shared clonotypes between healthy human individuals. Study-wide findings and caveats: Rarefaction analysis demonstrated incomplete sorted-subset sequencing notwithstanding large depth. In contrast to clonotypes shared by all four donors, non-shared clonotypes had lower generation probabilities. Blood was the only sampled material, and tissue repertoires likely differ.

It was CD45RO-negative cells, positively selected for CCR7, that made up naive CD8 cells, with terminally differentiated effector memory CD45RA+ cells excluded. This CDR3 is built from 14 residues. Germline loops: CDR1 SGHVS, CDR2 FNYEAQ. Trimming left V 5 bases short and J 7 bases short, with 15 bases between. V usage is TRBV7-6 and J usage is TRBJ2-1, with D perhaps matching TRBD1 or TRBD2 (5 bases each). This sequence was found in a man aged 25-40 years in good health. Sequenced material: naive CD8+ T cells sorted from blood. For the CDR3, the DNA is TGTGCCAGCAGCGGATACGGGACGCAGAATGAGCAGTTCTTC. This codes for CASSGYGTQNEQFF.